The rows below give T cell receptor beta chains drawn from one sample of a study of graft-versus-host responses after intestinal transplantation. Which antigens these TCRs recognize remains unknown. Profiled with immunoSEQ multiplex PCR; TCRdb holds only in-frame clones, not every one. The data hold tens of thousands of clones, with 85% to 95% observed a single time. The material sequenced was unstimulated CD8+ T cells sorted from spleen or lymph node cells, taken before transplant. The receptors were gathered from a human donor who was the organ donor for an intestinal transplant. Both conserved end residues are part of each CDR3. The order of the fields is D gene, V gene, J gene, clone size, CDR3 protein, CDR3 DNA. A D gene is named only where the DNA matches it firmly. Clone size is stated in some rows and not others, as once, few, many or a class when expanded.

TRBD2	TRBV7-9	TRBJ2-4	NA	CASSLASGGAQKNIQYF	TGTGCCAGCAGCTTAGCTAGCGGGGGGGCACAAAAAAACATTCAGTACTTC
NA	TRBV4-1	TRBJ2-1	NA	CASSQDRSSLGEQFF	TGCGCCAGCAGCCAAGATCGTAGTTCCCTTGGTGAGCAGTTCTTC
TRBD2	TRBV7-9	TRBJ2-1	NA	CASSAGLADEQFF	TGTGCCAGCAGCGCCGGACTAGCTGATGAGCAGTTCTTC
NA	TRBV7-2	TRBJ2-2	NA	CASSLSEAGELFF	TGTGCCAGCAGCTTATCGGAGGCCGGGGAGCTGTTTTTT
NA	TRBV7-8	TRBJ1-2	NA	CASSLVTYNYGYTF	TGTGCCAGCAGCTTAGTTACCTATAACTATGGCTACACCTTC
TRBD2	TRBV4-1	TRBJ2-7	NA	CASSSGLALPYEQYF	TGCGCCAGCAGCTCAGGACTAGCGCTACCCTACGAGCAGTACTTC
TRBD1	TRBV28	TRBJ2-3	NA	CASSYQTGTGSTDTQYF	TGTGCCAGCAGTTACCAAACCGGGACAGGGAGCACAGATACGCAGTATTTT
NA	TRBV4-2	TRBJ2-7	NA	CASSQPGTLNEQYF	TGTGCCAGCAGCCAACCCGGGACATTAAACGAGCAGTACTTC
NA	TRBV11-3	TRBJ2-1	NA	CASSLEFGGETYNEQFF	TGTGCCAGCAGCTTAGAATTTGGCGGGGAAACCTACAATGAGCAGTTCTTC
TRBD1	TRBV18	TRBJ1-2	NA	CASSPPIRGRANYGYTF	TGTGCCAGCTCACCACCGATCAGGGGGCGGGCTAACTATGGCTACACCTTC
NA	TRBV5-6	TRBJ2-1	NA	CASSLARLAGANEQFF	TGTGCCAGCAGCTTGGCCCGTCTGGCGGGTGCAAATGAGCAGTTCTTC
NA	TRBV7-6	TRBJ1-2	NA	CASSLAGGEYGGYTF	TGTGCCAGCAGCTTAGCGGGCGGGGAGTACGGTGGCTACACCTTC
TRBD1	TRBV5-4	TRBJ2-3	once	CASRDRGTDTQYF	TGTGCCAGCAGGGACAGGGGCACAGATACGCAGTATTTT
TRBD1	TRBV27	TRBJ2-5	NA	CASSVTGVLETQYF	TGTGCCAGCAGTGTGACAGGGGTACTCGAGACCCAGTACTTC
NA	TRBV11-2	TRBJ2-7	NA	CASSLGPIEQYF	TGTGCCAGCAGCTTAGGGCCGATCGAGCAGTACTTC
TRBD1	TRBV2	TRBJ2-3	NA	CASSGGQPTDTQYF	TGTGCCAGCAGTGGGGGACAGCCCACAGATACGCAGTATTTT
TRBD1	TRBV28	TRBJ1-5	NA	CASSFPRQGYSNQPQHF	TGTGCCAGCAGTTTCCCTCGACAGGGTTATAGCAATCAGCCCCAGCATTTT
TRBD1	TRBV28	TRBJ1-3	NA	CASSSPGGGNTIYF	TGTGCCAGCAGTAGCCCAGGGGGTGGAAACACCATATATTTT
NA	TRBV4-1	TRBJ1-5	NA	CASSQDRGSNQPQHF	TGTGCCAGCAGCCAAGATCGAGGTTCCAATCAGCCCCAGCATTTT
NA	TRBV15	TRBJ2-1	NA	CATSRGQGIDKGYNEQFF	TGTGCCACCAGCAGAGGTCAGGGAATCGATAAGGGCTACAATGAGCAGTTCTTC
NA	TRBV11-2	TRBJ2-7	once	CASSLGTATYEQYF	TGTGCCAGCAGCTTAGGGACAGCTACCTACGAGCAGTACTTC
TRBD2	TRBV4-1	TRBJ2-1	NA	CASALAGGVDYNEQFF	TGCGCCAGCGCACTAGCGGGGGGCGTCGACTACAATGAGCAGTTCTTC
NA	TRBV2	TRBJ1-1	NA	CASSQRLDSVRIRAFF	TGTGCCAGCAGCCAAAGACTGGACAGCGTTAGGATTCGAGCTTTCTTT
NA	TRBV4-1	TRBJ1-2	NA	CASSKGNYGYTF	TGCGCCAGCAGCAAGGGGAACTATGGCTACACCTTC
NA	TRBV4-1	TRBJ2-7	NA	CASSQGFPAPHEQYF	TGCGCCAGCAGCCAAGGCTTCCCAGCGCCCCACGAGCAGTACTTC
TRBD1	TRBV4-1	TRBJ1-1	NA	CASSRETGAPTEAFF	TGCGCCAGCAGCCGCGAAACAGGGGCGCCGACTGAAGCTTTCTTT
NA	TRBV10-1	TRBJ2-7	NA	CANISGVSSYEQYF	TGCGCCAATATATCAGGGGTGTCGTCCTACGAGCAGTACTTC
TRBD2	TRBV5-1	TRBJ2-6	NA	CASSGRREGISSSGANVLTF	TGCGCCAGCAGCGGAAGACGGGAGGGGATAAGCTCCTCTGGGGCCAACGTCCTGACTTTC
TRBD2	TRBV19	TRBJ2-3	NA	CASSMLAGGFDTQYF	TGTGCCAGTAGTATGCTAGCGGGGGGGTTCGATACGCAGTATTTT
NA	TRBV4-1	TRBJ1-1	NA	CASSQEYDSPTEAFF	TGCGCCAGCAGCCAAGAATACGACTCACCGACTGAAGCTTTCTTT
NA	TRBV7-8	TRBJ1-1	NA	CASRGIVGSHTEAFF	TGTGCCAGCAGGGGGATAGTCGGGAGCCACACTGAAGCTTTCTTT
TRBD1	TRBV18	TRBJ1-2	NA	CASSRDRVYGYTF	TGTGCCAGCTCACGGGACAGGGTCTATGGCTACACCTTC
NA	TRBV21-1	TRBJ2-5	NA	CASSPGGETQYF	TGTGCCAGCAGCCCAGGGGGAGAGACCCAGTACTTC
TRBD2	TRBV7-9	TRBJ2-5	NA	CASSPPGGSDGETQYF	TGTGCCAGCAGCCCACCCGGCGGGAGTGATGGAGAGACCCAGTACTTC
NA	TRBV7-9	TRBJ2-7	NA	CASSPRDRYYEQYF	TGTGCCAGCAGCCCGCGGGACAGATACTACGAGCAGTACTTC
TRBD1	TRBV10-3	TRBJ2-1	NA	CAISVDLISGTGWWVDEQFF	TGTGCCATCAGTGTGGACCTCATTTCCGGGACAGGGTGGTGGGTAGATGAGCAGTTCTTC
NA	TRBV4-1	TRBJ1-2	NA	CASSPWTGKGGYTF	TGCGCCAGCAGCCCCTGGACGGGGAAAGGGGGCTACACCTTC
TRBD2	TRBV9	TRBJ2-2	NA	CASSRTSGANGELFF	TGTGCCAGCAGTCGGACTAGCGGAGCGAACGGGGAGCTGTTTTTT
NA	TRBV5-6	TRBJ2-7	NA	CASTLGGPPYEQYF	TGTGCCAGCACCCTGGGGGGGCCCCCCTACGAGCAGTACTTC
NA	TRBV7-9	TRBJ1-1	once	CASSFDGMNTEAFF	TGTGCCTCATCCTTCGACGGGATGAACACTGAAGCTTTCTTT
NA	TRBV13	TRBJ1-1	NA	CASSLQSRDEAFF	TGTGCCAGCAGCTTACAGTCCAGGGATGAGGCTTTCTTT
NA	TRBV19	TRBJ1-1	NA	CASSFGGTNTEAFF	TGTGCCAGTAGTTTCGGGGGTACGAACACTGAAGCTTTCTTT
TRBD1	TRBV15	TRBJ1-1	NA	CATSRGDRVTSNTEAFF	TGTGCCACCAGCAGAGGAGACAGGGTTACCTCGAACACTGAAGCTTTCTTT
NA	TRBV9	TRBJ1-1	NA	CASRGYRDTEAFF	TGTGCCAGCAGGGGATACAGGGACACTGAAGCTTTCTTT
TRBD2	TRBV6-1	TRBJ2-7	NA	CASSEGVGGELYEQYF	TGTGCCAGCAGTGAAGGGGTGGGGGGGGAACTGTACGAGCAGTACTTC
NA	TRBV7-9	TRBJ2-1	NA	CASSLTLATYNEQFF	TGTGCCAGCAGCTTAACTCTAGCTACCTACAATGAGCAGTTCTTC
NA	TRBV30	TRBJ2-3	once	CASFGGFSTDTQYF	TGTGCCTCCTTCGGGGGTTTCAGCACAGATACGCAGTATTTT
NA	TRBV9	TRBJ2-7	NA	CASSVVGGREQYF	TGTGCCAGCAGCGTAGTTGGAGGGAGGGAGCAGTACTTC